Listed here is a single T cell receptor (beta chain). Some clones are missing from TCRdb's copy, which holds only in-frame ones; the method was immunoSEQ multiplex PCR. The data hold about 75,000 clones, with 94% observed a single time. The data belong to a study of T cell changes during pregnancy in multiple sclerosis. Germline V gives CDR1 LNHDA, CDR2 SQIVND (reference sequence). V dropped 0 bases and J dropped 3 bases, with 6 bases sitting between them. The length of the CDR3 is 14 residues. This sequence originates from a female donor with multiple sclerosis, enrolled in a pregnancy study. The J gene is TRBJ1-5, the V gene TRBV19; no clear D. The sample was CD4+ T cells from peripheral blood mononuclear cells, taken after pregnancy. CDR3 in amino acids: CASSIDRYNQPQHF. Here the CDR3 DNA reads TGTGCCAGTAGTATAGACAGGTACAATCAGCCCCAGCATTTT.